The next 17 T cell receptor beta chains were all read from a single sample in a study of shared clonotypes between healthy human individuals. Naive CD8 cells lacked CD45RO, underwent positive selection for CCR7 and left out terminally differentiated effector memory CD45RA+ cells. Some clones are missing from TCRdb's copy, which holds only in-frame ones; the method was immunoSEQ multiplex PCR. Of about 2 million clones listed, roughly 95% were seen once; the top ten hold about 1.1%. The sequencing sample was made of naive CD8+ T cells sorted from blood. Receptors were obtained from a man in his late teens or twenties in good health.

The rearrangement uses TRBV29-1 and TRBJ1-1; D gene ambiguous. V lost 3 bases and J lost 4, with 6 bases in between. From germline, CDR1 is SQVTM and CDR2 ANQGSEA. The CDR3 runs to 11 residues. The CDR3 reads CSVDLFTEAFF. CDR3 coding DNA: TGCAGCGTTGATCTTTTCACTGAAGCTTTCTTT.

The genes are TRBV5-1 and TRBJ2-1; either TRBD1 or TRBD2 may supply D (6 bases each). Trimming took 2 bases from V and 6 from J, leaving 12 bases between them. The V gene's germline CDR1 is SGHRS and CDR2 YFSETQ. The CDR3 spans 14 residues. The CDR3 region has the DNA TGCGCCAGCAGCTTCGGGGGCGAAGGCAATGAGCAGTTCTTC. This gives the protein CASSFGGEGNEQFF.

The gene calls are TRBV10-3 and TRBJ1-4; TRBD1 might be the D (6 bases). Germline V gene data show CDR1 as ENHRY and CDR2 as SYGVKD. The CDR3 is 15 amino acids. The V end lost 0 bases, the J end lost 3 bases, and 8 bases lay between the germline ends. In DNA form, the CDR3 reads TGTGCCATCAGTGAGTCCAGGGGTTCTAATGAAAAACTGTTTTTT. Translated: CAISESRGSNEKLFF.

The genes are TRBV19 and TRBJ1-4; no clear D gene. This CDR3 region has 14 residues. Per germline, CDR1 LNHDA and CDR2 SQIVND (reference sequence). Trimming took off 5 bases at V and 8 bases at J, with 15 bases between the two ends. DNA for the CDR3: TGTGCCAGTAGTGATCGGACGTTTGTGGAAAAACTGTTTTTT. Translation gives CASSDRTFVEKLFF.

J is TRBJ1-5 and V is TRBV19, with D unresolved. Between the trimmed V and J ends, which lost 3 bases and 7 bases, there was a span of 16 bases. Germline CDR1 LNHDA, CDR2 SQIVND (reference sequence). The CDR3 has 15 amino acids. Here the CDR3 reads CASSIWGRDGQPQHF. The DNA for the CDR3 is TGTGCCAGTAGTATCTGGGGTCGGGATGGGCAGCCCCAGCATTTT.

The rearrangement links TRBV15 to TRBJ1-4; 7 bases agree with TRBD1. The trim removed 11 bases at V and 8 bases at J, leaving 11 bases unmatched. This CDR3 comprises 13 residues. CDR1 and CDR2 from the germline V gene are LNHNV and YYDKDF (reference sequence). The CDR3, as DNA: TGTGCCGCCTGGAACAGGGGTGGCGAAAAACTGTTTTTT. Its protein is CAAWNRGGEKLFF. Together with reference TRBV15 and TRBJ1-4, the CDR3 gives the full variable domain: DAMVIQNPRYQVTQFGKPVTLSCSQTLNHNVMYWYQQKSSQAPKLLFHYYDKDFNNEADTPDNFQSRRPNTSFCFLDIRSPGLGDTAMYLCAAWNRGGEKLFFGSGTQLSVL.

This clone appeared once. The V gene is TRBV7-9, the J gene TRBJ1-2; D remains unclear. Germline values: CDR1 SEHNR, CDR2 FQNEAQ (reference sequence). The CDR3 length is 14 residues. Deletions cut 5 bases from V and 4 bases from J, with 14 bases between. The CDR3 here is CASSRFEEFYGYTF. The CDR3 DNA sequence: TGTGCCAGCAGCCGCTTCGAGGAGTTCTATGGCTACACCTTC.

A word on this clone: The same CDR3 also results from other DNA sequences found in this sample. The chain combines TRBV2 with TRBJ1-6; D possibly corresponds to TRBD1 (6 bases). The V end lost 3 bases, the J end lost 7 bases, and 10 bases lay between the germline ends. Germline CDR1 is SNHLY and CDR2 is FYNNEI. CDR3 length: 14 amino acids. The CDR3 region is CASSEGQGNSPLHF. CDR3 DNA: TGTGCCAGCAGTGAGGGGCAGGGGAATTCACCCCTCCACTTT.

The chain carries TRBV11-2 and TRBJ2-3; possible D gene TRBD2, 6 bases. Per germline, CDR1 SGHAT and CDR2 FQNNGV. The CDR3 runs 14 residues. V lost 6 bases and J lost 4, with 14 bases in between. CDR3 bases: TGTGCCAGCAGGCCACTAGCATACCCAGATACGCAGTATTTT. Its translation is CASRPLAYPDTQYF.

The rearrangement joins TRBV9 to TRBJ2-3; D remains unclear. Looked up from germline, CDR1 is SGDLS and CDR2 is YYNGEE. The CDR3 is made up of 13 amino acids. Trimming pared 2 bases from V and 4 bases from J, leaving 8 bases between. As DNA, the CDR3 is TGTGCCAGCAGCGTGGGTAGTGCAGATACGCAGTATTTT. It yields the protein CASSVGSADTQYF.

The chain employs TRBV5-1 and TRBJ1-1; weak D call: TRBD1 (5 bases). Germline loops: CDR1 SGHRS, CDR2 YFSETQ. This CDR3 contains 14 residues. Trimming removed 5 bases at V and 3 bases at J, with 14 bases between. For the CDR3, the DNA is TGCGCCAGCAGTGGGGTGGGGACTCACACTGAAGCTTTCTTT. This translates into CASSGVGTHTEAFF. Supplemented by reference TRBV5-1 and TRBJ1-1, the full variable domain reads KAGVTQTPRYLIKTRGQQVTLSCSPISGHRSVSWYQQTPGQGLQFLFEYFSETQRNKGNFPGRFSGRQFSNSRSEMNVSTLELGDSALYLCASSGVGTHTEAFFGQGTRLTVV.

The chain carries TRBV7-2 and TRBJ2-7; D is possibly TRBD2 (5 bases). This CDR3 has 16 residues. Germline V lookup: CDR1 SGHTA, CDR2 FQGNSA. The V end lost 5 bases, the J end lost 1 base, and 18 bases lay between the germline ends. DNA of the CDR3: TGTGCCAGCAGCCTAGAGGGTGCTTATCCTTCCTACGAGCAGTACTTC. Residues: CASSLEGAYPSYEQYF.

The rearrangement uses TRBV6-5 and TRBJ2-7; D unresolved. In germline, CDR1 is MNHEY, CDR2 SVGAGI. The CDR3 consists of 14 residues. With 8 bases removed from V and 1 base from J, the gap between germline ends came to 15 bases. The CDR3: CASRAGKGSYEQYF. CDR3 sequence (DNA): TGTGCCAGCCGAGCTGGAAAGGGTTCCTACGAGCAGTACTTC.

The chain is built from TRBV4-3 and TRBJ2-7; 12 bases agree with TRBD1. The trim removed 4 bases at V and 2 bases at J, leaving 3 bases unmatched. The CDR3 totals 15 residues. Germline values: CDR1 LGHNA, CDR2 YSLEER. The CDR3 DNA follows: TGCGCCAGCAGCCCGGGACAGGGGGCCGCCTACGAGCAGTACTTC. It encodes CASSPGQGAAYEQYF.

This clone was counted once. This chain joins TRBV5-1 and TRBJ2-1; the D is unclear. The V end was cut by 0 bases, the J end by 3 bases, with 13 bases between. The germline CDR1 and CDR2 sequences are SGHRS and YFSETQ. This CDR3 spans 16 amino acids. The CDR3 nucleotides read TGCGCCAGCAGCTTGGTGGGCACCGCAGGCTACAATGAGCAGTTCTTC. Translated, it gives CASSLVGTAGYNEQFF.

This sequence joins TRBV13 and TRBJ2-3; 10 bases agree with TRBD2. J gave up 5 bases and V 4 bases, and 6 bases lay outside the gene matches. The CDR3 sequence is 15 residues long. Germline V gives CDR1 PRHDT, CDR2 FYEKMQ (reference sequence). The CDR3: CASSSLTSGQDTQYF. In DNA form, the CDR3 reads TGTGCCAGCAGCTCCCTGACTAGCGGGCAAGATACGCAGTATTTT.

CDR3 DNA: TGCGCCAGCAGCCAGGACAGTAACGAAAAACTGTTTTTT. Translation gives CASSQDSNEKLFF. This sequence joins TRBV4-3 and TRBJ1-4; a possible D gene is TRBD1 (6 bases). The V and J ends lost 3 bases and 8 bases respectively, with 10 bases between them. CDR1 is LGHNA and CDR2 is YSLEER in the germline V gene. The CDR3 is 13 amino acids.